What follows describes a single T cell receptor beta chain. This sample stems from a study of blood T cell repertoires in COVID-19. Here immunoSEQ multiplex PCR was the method, and the copy in TCRdb shows in-frame clones only, minus some. The top ten hold roughly 8.6% of the sample, which has some 160,000 clones, approximately 80% seen once. This CDR3 is built from 15 residues. The V gene's germline CDR1 is SGHAT and CDR2 FQNNGV. Trimming removed 1 base from V and 3 bases from J, with 10 bases in between. Sequencing was done on a sample of PBMCs or T cells enriched from blood (not recorded which). This chain uses TRBV11-2 with TRBJ1-5; perhaps TRBD1 as D (5 bases). This TCR came from a woman between 50 and 59 years old who had recovered from COVID-19. CDR3 residues: CASSLGVRVNQPQHF. CDR3 sequence (DNA): TGTGCCAGCAGCTTAGGGGTCAGGGTCAATCAGCCCCAGCATTTT.